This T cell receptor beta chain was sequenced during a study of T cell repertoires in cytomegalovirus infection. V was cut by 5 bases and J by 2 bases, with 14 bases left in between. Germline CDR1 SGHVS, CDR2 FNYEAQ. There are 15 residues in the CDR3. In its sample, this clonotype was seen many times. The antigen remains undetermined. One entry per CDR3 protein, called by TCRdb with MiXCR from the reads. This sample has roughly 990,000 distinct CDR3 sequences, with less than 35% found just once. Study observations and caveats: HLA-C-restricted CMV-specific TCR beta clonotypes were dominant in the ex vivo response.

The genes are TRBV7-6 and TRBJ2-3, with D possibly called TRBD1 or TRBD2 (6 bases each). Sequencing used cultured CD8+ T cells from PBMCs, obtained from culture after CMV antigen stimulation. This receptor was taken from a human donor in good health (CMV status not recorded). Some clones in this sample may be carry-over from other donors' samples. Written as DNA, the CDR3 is TGTGCCAGCAGCCCGACGGGGGCGGACACAGATACGCAGTATTTT. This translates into CASSPTGADTDTQYF.